This T cell receptor beta chain was recorded in a study of beta chain features in type 1 diabetes. Overall study context: Cells sorted and examined across all samples totaled 90 million to 120 million.

Study-wide results and caveats: Insertions were fewer and deletions more numerous at VDJ junctions in type 1 diabetes patients. A moderate, significant TCRB CDR3 shortening appeared in type 1 diabetes across four CD4+ subsets.

There are a few counts of this clone. Its antigen remains unknown. The whole isolated RNA underwent reverse transcription, so sequencing captured expressed TCRB transcripts. The average output of naive, central memory and regulatory T cell samples was approximately 3.8 million reads. Measured with immunoSEQ multiplex PCR; TCRdb has only the in-frame clones, and not every one. The data hold 600,000 or so clones, with 9.5% to 15% observed a single time. In germline, CDR1 is SGHRS, CDR2 YFSETQ. The CDR3 totals 15 residues. The J segment lost 4 bases and the V segment lost 0 bases, leaving 4 bases of the junction unmatched.

Sample: naive CD4+ T cells from blood. This clonotype was obtained from a man younger than 45 with type 1 diabetes. The chain uses TRBV5-1 and TRBJ2-5, with 9 positions matching TRBD1. CDR3 sequence (DNA): TGCGCCAGCAGCTTGGCCGGGACAGGGAGAGAGACCCAGTACTTC. Encoded protein: CASSLAGTGRETQYF.